The TCR beta chain described here comes from a study of T cell responses to AZD1222 COVID-19 vaccine. Study outcomes and limitations: White British ancestry dominated among donors, who included more females, and clonal diversity was possibly underestimated. Spike-spanning, vaccine-associated CD4 TCRs were dominant at 160-218 and 743-854. Reportedly, close to half of spike-specific TCRs are directed against unmutated variant regions.

Method: immunoSEQ multiplex PCR; TCRdb's copy keeps in-frame clones and lacks some. The sample contains 25,000 to 30,000 clones, 80% to 95% of which appear only once. Germline lookup yields CDR1 KGHSH and CDR2 LQKENI. V was pared by 1 base and J by 2 bases, with 0 bases of the junction left unmatched. The CDR3 sequence is 14 residues long. Analyses pooled second doses at about 4 or about 12 weeks. Regarding this clone: Its antigen is not identified.

The chain carries TRBV18 and TRBJ2-5; 8 bases are a match to TRBD1. Sequencing used peripheral blood, obtained 28 days after the second AZD1222 dose. The sequence came from an adult who received the AZD1222 COVID-19 vaccine. Here the CDR3 reads CASSPRQGQETQYF. CDR3 nucleotide sequence: TGTGCCAGCTCACCACGACAGGGGCAAGAGACCCAGTACTTC.